This entry lists 18 T cell receptor beta chains sequenced from one sample in a study of T cell responses to AZD1222 COVID-19 vaccine. Profiled with immunoSEQ multiplex PCR; TCRdb holds only in-frame clones, not every one. This repertoire shows about 150,000 clones, 80% to 95% found once; its top ten account for approximately 3.6%. The source was peripheral blood, collected 28 days after the second AZD1222 dose. The receptor source for this set is an adult who received the AZD1222 COVID-19 vaccine.

This chain uses TRBV24-1 with TRBJ2-5; D is perhaps TRBD1 (6 bases). V lost 3 bases and J lost 5, with 15 bases in between. This CDR3 contains 15 residues. The V gene's germline CDR1 is KGHDR and CDR2 SFDVKD. CDR3 amino acids: CATSDAGATGETQYF. DNA for the CDR3: TGTGCCACCAGTGATGCAGGGGCCACTGGGGAGACCCAGTACTTC.

The V and J genes are TRBV5-8 and TRBJ1-3, with D possibly TRBD1 on 5 matching bases. The CDR3 loop spans 17 amino acids. Germline lookup yields CDR1 SGHTS and CDR2 YDEGEE. Trimming cost V 0 bases and J 0 bases, with 13 bases left between them. The chain's CDR3 is CASSLVKGVPSGNTIYF. As DNA, the CDR3 is TGTGCCAGCAGCTTGGTCAAAGGGGTCCCCTCTGGAAACACCATATATTTT.

Remarks on this clone: The junction and the germline gene differ at one end; a read error may be behind it. The V call is TRBV7-6, the J call TRBJ2-7, with a tentative D call TRBD2 (5 bases). The CDR3 consists of 14 residues. Per germline, CDR1 SGHVS and CDR2 FNYEAQ. The CDR3 here is CASSLAVGPYEQYF. In DNA form, the CDR3 reads TGTGCCAGCAGCCTAGCCGTCGGTCCCTACGAGCAGTACTTC.

V and J are TRBV28 and TRBJ1-5, with 7 positions matching TRBD1. Germline V gene lookup returns CDR1 MDHEN and CDR2 SYDVKM. The ends lost 6 bases at V and 6 bases at J; junction bases unmatched: 20. The CDR3 is 18 residues long. CDR3 region: CASRHSNIRDRGVQPQHF. The CDR3 DNA is TGTGCCAGCAGACACTCTAATATCCGGGACAGAGGCGTTCAGCCCCAGCATTTT.

This chain uses TRBV6-6 with TRBJ2-2; D might be TRBD2 (5 bases). CDR1 is MNHNY and CDR2 is SVGAGI in the germline V gene (reference sequence). V was trimmed by 2 bases and J by 3 bases, leaving 10 bases between them. CDR3 length equals 15 residues. The chain's CDR3 is CASSYDLRDTGELFF. CDR3 DNA: TGTGCCAGCAGTTACGATTTGCGGGACACCGGGGAGCTGTTTTTT.

The chain joins TRBV28 to TRBJ2-5; 7 bases agree with TRBD2. CDR3 length equals 14 residues. Germline lookup yields CDR1 MDHEN and CDR2 SYDVKM. With 8 bases clipped from V and 7 bases from J, the junction kept 13 bases outside the gene matches. CDR3 nucleotide sequence: TGTGCCAGCTCCCCCGGCCTAGCGGCCGCGACCCAGTACTTC. Protein product: CASSPGLAAATQYF.

The chain uses TRBV3-1 (or the pseudogene TRBV3-2) and TRBJ1-2; no firm D call. The germline V gene encodes CDR1 LGHDT and CDR2 YNNKEL (reference sequence). The CDR3 runs 12 residues. Deletions cut 1 base from V and 8 bases from J, with 8 bases between. Here the CDR3 DNA reads TGTGCCAGCAGCCAAGTTATCGGGGGCTACACCTTC. Its translation: CASSQVIGGYTF.

The chain recombines TRBV28 with TRBJ2-5; 12 bases match TRBD1. V gave up 8 bases and J gave up 5 bases; unmatched junction bases: 3. Germline assignment: CDR1 MDHEN and CDR2 SYDVKM. This CDR3 has 13 amino acids. CDR3 protein: CASWDRGHETQYF. In DNA form, the CDR3 reads TGTGCCAGCTGGGACAGGGGGCATGAGACCCAGTACTTC.

The chain employs TRBV11-2 and TRBJ2-6; D not certain. The V gene lost 8 bases and the J gene lost 1 base, with 12 bases spanning the gap. This CDR3 contains 15 residues. The germline gives CDR1 SGHAT, CDR2 FQNNGV. In nucleotides, the CDR3 is TGTGCCAGCGTCCCAAACGCGTCTGGGGCCAACGTCCTGACTTTC. It is translated as CASVPNASGANVLTF.

The CDR3 protein is CASSSPPGSPLHF. The CDR3 nucleotides read TGTGCCAGCAGCTCCCCCCCGGGCTCACCCCTCCACTTT. This chain joins TRBV5-4 and TRBJ1-6; no reliable D call. V dropped 3 bases and J dropped 10 bases, with 11 bases sitting between them. Germline values: CDR1 SGHNT, CDR2 YYREEE (reference sequence). This CDR3 is built from 13 residues.

The V and J genes are TRBV15 and TRBJ1-1; D uncertain. The V end lost 0 bases, the J end lost 1 base, and 6 bases lay between the germline ends. The CDR3 length is 14 residues. Germline loops: CDR1 LNHNV, CDR2 YYDKDF (reference sequence). The CDR3 here is CATSRERWNTEAFF. In DNA form, the CDR3 reads TGTGCCACCAGCAGAGAGAGGTGGAACACTGAAGCTTTCTTT.

The rearrangement uses TRBV10-3 and TRBJ2-2, with TRBD2 matching over 11 bases. V shed 6 bases, J shed 1 base, and the junction held 1 base outside the gene matches. Germline lookup yields CDR1 ENHRY and CDR2 SYGVKD. CDR3 length: 15 residues. CDR3 sequence: CAIRGTSGNTGELFF. CDR3 bases: TGTGCCATCAGGGGGACTAGCGGGAACACCGGGGAGCTGTTTTTT.

The chain joins TRBV18 to TRBJ2-5; 9 bases align to TRBD2. V gave up 3 bases and J gave up 0 bases; unmatched junction bases: 2. The CDR3 loop spans 15 amino acids. The germline gives CDR1 KGHSH, CDR2 LQKENI. The DNA for the CDR3 is TGTGCCAGCTCACCTGGACTAGCGAACCAAGAGACCCAGTACTTC. It is translated as CASSPGLANQETQYF.

The J gene is TRBJ2-1, the V gene TRBV11-2; 12 nucleotides agree with TRBD2. The length of the CDR3 is 15 residues. The germline V gene encodes CDR1 SGHAT and CDR2 FQNNGV. V lost 0 bases and J lost 9; bases outside the gene matches: 3. CDR3 amino acids: CASSLELAGGTEQFF. As DNA, the CDR3 is TGTGCCAGCAGCTTAGAACTAGCGGGAGGTACTGAGCAGTTCTTC.

This clone appeared a single time. The genes are TRBV29-1 and TRBJ1-1; possibly TRBD1 for D (5 bases). Germline V gives CDR1 SQVTM, CDR2 ANQGSEA. The CDR3 is made up of 13 amino acids. V was shortened by 6 bases and J by 1 base, with 12 bases between the two germline ends. CDR3 coding DNA: TGCAGCGTGTCGGAGGGGCAGAACACTGAAGCTTTCTTT. It is translated as CSVSEGQNTEAFF. The entire variable domain, with the rest obtained from reference TRBV29-1 and TRBJ1-1, is as follows: SAVISQKPSRDICQRGTSLTIQCQVDSQVTMMFWYRQQPGQSLTLIATANQGSEATYESGFVIDKFPISRPNLTFSTLTVSNMSPEDSSIYLCSVSEGQNTEAFFGQGTRLTVV.

This chain connects TRBV24-1 to TRBJ1-5; 8 bases agree with TRBD1. CDR3 length: 15 residues. Germline V lookup: CDR1 KGHDR, CDR2 SFDVKD. Trimming took 4 bases from V and 4 from J; bases not matched to a gene: 5. The CDR3 spells CATSEAGQGNQPQHF. The CDR3 DNA is TGTGCCACCAGTGAAGCTGGACAGGGAAATCAGCCCCAGCATTTT.

A few counts support this clone. J is TRBJ2-7 and V is TRBV5-5; no clear D. Germline loops: CDR1 SGHKS, CDR2 YYEKEE (reference sequence). V was trimmed by 1 base and J by 2 bases, leaving 10 bases between them. The CDR3 spans 14 residues. Here the CDR3 reads CASSLRSTTYEQYF. The CDR3 DNA reads as TGTGCCAGCAGCTTGAGGTCTACGACCTACGAGCAGTACTTC.

The chain links TRBV5-1 to TRBJ1-2; D is possibly TRBD1 (5 bases). Germline loops: CDR1 SGHRS, CDR2 YFSETQ. The CDR3 extends over 13 amino acids. V was pared by 4 bases and J by 1 base, with 8 bases between. The CDR3, as DNA: TGCGCCAGCAGCCCGGACAATAACTATGGCTACACCTTC. This sequence encodes CASSPDNNYGYTF.